The next 15 T cell receptor beta chains were all read from a single sample in a study of T cells in Graves' hyperthyroidism and ophthalmopathy (dated by TCRdb to the late 2010s). The library relied on multiplex PCR. TCRdb records Illumina HiSeq 2000 as the sequencer. Amplification of TCR beta CDR3 regions was carried out from RNA transcripts. The first round of RT-PCR for the TCR CDR3 was performed with the HTBI primer set and the Qiagen OneStep RT-PCR kit. TCRdb trimmed public reads at Q25 via fastp, called clones via MiXCR and kept in-frame beta chains. When rows share a CDR3 protein, they turn into one entry using the most common DNA and genes. In all, the sample holds approximately 520,000 distinct CDR3 sequences, and approximately 25% of those were seen once. Of the sample, around 11% is held by the ten largest clones. The sequenced material came from blood. The receptors shown here come from a woman aged 25-40 years with Graves' ophthalmopathy.

This clonotype was observed many times. One junction end does not reproduce the germline sequence, and a read error may be involved. The J gene is TRBJ2-7, the V gene TRBV4-1; D tentatively reads TRBD1 or TRBD2 (5 bases each). From germline, CDR1 is MGHRA and CDR2 YSYEKL. The CDR3 has 14 amino acids. The CDR3 coding sequence is TGCGCCAGCAGCCCGCCGGGGCGAGGCATGACTCAGATTTTC. Encoded protein: CASSPPGRGMTQIF.

This rearrangement joins TRBV19 to TRBJ1-3, with 9 bases matching TRBD1. The CDR3 runs 15 residues. CDR1 and CDR2 from the germline V gene are LNHDA and SQIVND (reference sequence). V shed 3 bases, J shed 2 bases, and the junction held 2 bases outside the gene matches. CDR3 sequence (DNA): TGTGCCAGTAGTATTTACAGGGGGCCTGGAAACACCATATATTTT. Translating gives CASSIYRGPGNTIYF.

The rearrangement uses TRBV30 and TRBJ1-1, with D uncertain. Trimming cost V 1 base and J 7 bases, with 7 bases left between them. The CDR3 sequence is 11 residues long. The germline V gene encodes CDR1 GTSNPN and CDR2 SVGIG (reference sequence). CDR3 residues: CAWSEPDEAFF. CDR3 in DNA: TGTGCCTGGAGTGAACCCGATGAAGCTTTCTTT.

The sample holds many counts of this clonotype. This chain uses TRBV7-2 with TRBJ1-1, with a tentative D call TRBD1 (5 bases). The germline V gene has CDR1 SGHTA and CDR2 FQGNSA. The CDR3 sequence is 14 residues long. V was shortened by 0 bases and J by 4 bases, with 9 bases between the two germline ends. CDR3 coding DNA: TGTGCCAGCAGCTTAGCGCTTACAGGCACTGAAGCTTTCTTT. Residues: CASSLALTGTEAFF.

The table lists this clonotype with a few counts. V usage is TRBV6-5 and J usage is TRBJ2-7, with TRBD1 matching over 7 bases. The V gene's germline CDR1 is MNHEY and CDR2 SVGAGI. CDR3 length: 13 amino acids. The ends lost 2 bases at V and 4 bases at J; junction bases unmatched: 2. Here the CDR3 reads CASSYRRGYEQYF. CDR3 bases: TGTGCCAGCAGTTACCGCAGGGGGTACGAGCAGTACTTC.

This clonotype was counted many times. The chain joins TRBV20-1 to TRBJ2-5, with D possibly being TRBD1 (5 bases). CDR1 and CDR2 (germline): DFQATT, SNEGSKA (reference sequence). The V gene lost 5 bases and the J gene lost 7 bases, with 26 bases spanning the gap. CDR3 length: 16 residues. The CDR3 region has the DNA TGCAGTGCTCCGAGGCCCCAGGCTACCGATACAGGGACCCAGTACTTC. As protein: CSAPRPQATDTGTQYF.

This clonotype has ten or more counts. The rearrangement uses TRBV7-6 and TRBJ1-3; the D is unclear. Looked up from germline, CDR1 is SGHVS and CDR2 is FNYEAQ. Trimming stripped 8 bases from V and 3 bases from J, with 11 bases between. CDR3 length: 13 amino acids. The CDR3 coding sequence is TGTGCCAGCGTCGACACTATTGGAAACACCATATATTTT. Translation: CASVDTIGNTIYF.

The chain links TRBV28 to TRBJ2-2; a possible D gene is TRBD2 (6 bases). The CDR3 covers 15 residues. Germline values: CDR1 MDHEN, CDR2 SYDVKM. Trimming stripped 8 bases from V and 3 bases from J, with 16 bases between. The CDR3 here is CASGSGGTYTGELFF. The CDR3 DNA reads as TGTGCCAGCGGGAGTGGCGGGACGTACACCGGGGAGCTGTTTTTT. Supplemented by reference TRBV28 and TRBJ2-2, the full variable domain reads DVKVTQSSRYLVKRTGEKVFLECVQDMDHENMFWYRQDPGLGLRLIYFSYDVKMKEKGDIPEGYSVSREKKERFSLILESASTNQTSMYLCASGSGGTYTGELFFGEGSRLTVL.

This clonotype appeared many times. The J gene is TRBJ2-2, the V gene TRBV7-6; 7 positions match TRBD1. The CDR3 totals 17 residues. The junction had 7 bases not matched to a gene; V was cut back by 3 bases and J by 0 bases. Germline values: CDR1 SGHVS, CDR2 FNYEAQ. The CDR3 DNA follows: TGTGCCAGCAGCTTTAAACCGGGACAGCCGAACACCGGGGAGCTGTTTTTT. Protein sequence: CASSFKPGQPNTGELFF.

In this sample, this clonotype turned up a few times. A single base separates this from a much larger clone, so it may be a read error. V is TRBV7-9 and J is TRBJ2-7; no definite D call. The length of the CDR3 is 13 residues. Germline CDR1 SEHNR, CDR2 FQNEAQ (reference sequence). The CDR3 region has the DNA TGTGTCAGCAGCCCCCGGGCAGGCGGCGAGCAGTACTTC. It specifies CVSSPRAGGEQYF.

This clonotype was counted at least ten times. This rearrangement joins TRBV12-3 or TRBV12-4 to TRBJ2-7, with a possible D match to TRBD2 (6 bases). V lost 3 bases and J 6 bases, leaving 9 bases between the germline ends. The CDR3 consists of 12 residues. The CDR3 protein is CASSFMEGEQYF. DNA for the CDR3: TGTGCCAGCAGTTTCATGGAGGGCGAGCAGTACTTC.

The chain links TRBV27 to TRBJ2-7, with D perhaps matching TRBD1 or TRBD2 (5 bases each). Germline loops: CDR1 MNHEY, CDR2 SMNVEV (reference sequence). This CDR3 is 14 amino acids long. Between the trimmed V and J ends, which lost 4 bases and 2 bases, there was a span of 12 bases. As DNA, the CDR3 is TGTGCCAGCAGTTCGGGACCGCTACCCTACGAGCAGTACTTC. Translating gives CASSSGPLPYEQYF.

This chain connects TRBV11-2 to TRBJ1-1; D is ambiguous. Germline loops: CDR1 SGHAT, CDR2 FQNNGV. V lost 2 bases to trimming and J lost 7 bases, with 11 bases between them. There are 13 residues in the CDR3. CDR3 protein: CASSLSRELEAFF. The CDR3 DNA is TGTGCCAGCAGCTTATCTCGGGAGCTTGAAGCTTTCTTT.

The genes are TRBV6-1 and TRBJ1-1, with D perhaps matching TRBD1 (5 bases). V was trimmed by 6 bases and J by 1 base, leaving 12 bases between them. Germline CDR1 and CDR2: MNHNS and SASEGT. This CDR3 region has 14 residues. CDR3: CASRPPGGNTEAFF. The CDR3, as DNA: TGTGCCAGCAGACCCCCGGGGGGGAACACTGAAGCTTTCTTT.

The chain recombines TRBV18 with TRBJ2-6; D is perhaps TRBD1 (6 bases). The CDR3 spans 16 residues. V lost 6 bases and J 0 bases, leaving 12 bases between the germline ends. In germline, CDR1 is KGHSH, CDR2 LQKENI. The CDR3 DNA reads as TGTGCCAGCTCTGGTTCAGGGGTCTCTGGGGCCAACGTCCTGACTTTC. Translated: CASSGSGVSGANVLTF.